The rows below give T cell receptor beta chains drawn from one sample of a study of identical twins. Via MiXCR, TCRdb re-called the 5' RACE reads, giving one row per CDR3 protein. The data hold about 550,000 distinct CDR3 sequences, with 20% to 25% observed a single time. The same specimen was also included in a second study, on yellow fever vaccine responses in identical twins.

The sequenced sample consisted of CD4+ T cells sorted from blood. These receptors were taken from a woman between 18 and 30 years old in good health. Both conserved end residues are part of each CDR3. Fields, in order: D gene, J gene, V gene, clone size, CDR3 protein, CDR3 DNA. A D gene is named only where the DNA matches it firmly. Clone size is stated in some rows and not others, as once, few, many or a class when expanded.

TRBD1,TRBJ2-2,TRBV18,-,CASSPPGTGDTGELFF,TGTGCCAGCTCACCACCGGGGACAGGGGACACCGGGGAGCTGTTTTTT
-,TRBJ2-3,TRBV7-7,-,CASSPRGLDTDTQYF,TGTGCCAGCAGCCCCCGGGGACTTGACACAGATACGCAGTATTTT
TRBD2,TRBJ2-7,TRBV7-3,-,CASSLTPLAGGGEQYF,TGTGCCAGCAGCTTAACCCCCCTAGCGGGAGGGGGAGAGCAGTACTTC
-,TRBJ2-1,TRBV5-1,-,CASSWVSLLNEQFF,TGCGCCAGCAGTTGGGTTAGCTTGCTCAATGAGCAGTTCTTC
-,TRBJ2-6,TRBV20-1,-,CSAREAAGANVLTF,TGCAGTGCTAGAGAGGCTGCTGGGGCCAACGTCCTGACTTTC
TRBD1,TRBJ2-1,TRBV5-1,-,CASSWGQGVRYNEQFF,TGCGCCAGCAGCTGGGGACAGGGAGTGCGCTACAATGAGCAGTTCTTC
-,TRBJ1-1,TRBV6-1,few,CASRLITGAEAFF,TGTGCCAGCAGACTTATTACCGGGGCTGAAGCTTTCTTT
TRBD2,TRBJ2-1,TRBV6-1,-,CASSLRLAGVWNEQFF,TGTGCCAGCAGTCTAAGACTAGCGGGAGTCTGGAATGAGCAGTTCTTC
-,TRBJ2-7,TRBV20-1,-,CSARDPASDDYEQYF,TGCAGTGCTAGAGATCCGGCGTCGGATGACTACGAGCAGTACTTC
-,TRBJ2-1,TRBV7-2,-,CASSLAIPFLPGEQFF,TGTGCCAGCAGCTTAGCTATCCCTTTTTTGCCCGGTGAGCAGTTCTTC
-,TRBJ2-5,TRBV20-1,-,CSARALGSPQETQYF,TGCAGTGCTAGAGCGCTTGGGTCGCCCCAAGAGACCCAGTACTTC
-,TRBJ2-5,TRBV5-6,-,CASSLARGPQETQYF,TGTGCCAGCAGCTTAGCGAGAGGCCCCCAAGAGACCCAGTACTTC
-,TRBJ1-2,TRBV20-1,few,CSVSLAYGYTF,TGCAGTGTTTCTCTTGCCTATGGCTACACCTTC
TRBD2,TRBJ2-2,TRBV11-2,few,CASSPRSSGGQIGELFF,TGTGCCAGCAGCCCCCGGTCTAGCGGGGGGCAAATCGGGGAGCTGTTTTTT
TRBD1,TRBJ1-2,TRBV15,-,CATSAGGYGYTF,TGTGCCACCAGCGCAGGGGGCTATGGCTACACCTTC
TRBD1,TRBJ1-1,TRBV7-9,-,CASSIGTGGANTEAFF,TGTGCCAGCAGCATCGGGACAGGGGGCGCGAACACTGAAGCTTTCTTT
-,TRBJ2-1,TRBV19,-,CASSIGAGNEQFF,TGTGCCAGTAGTATAGGGGCCGGCAATGAGCAGTTCTTC
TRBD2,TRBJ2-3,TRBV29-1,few,CSVEKMSGRDTQYF,TGCAGCGTTGAAAAGATGAGCGGGAGAGATACGCAGTATTTT
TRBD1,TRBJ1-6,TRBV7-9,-,CASSFQLGRGQSPLHF,TGTGCCAGCAGCTTTCAGTTGGGCAGGGGGCAATCACCCCTCCACTTT
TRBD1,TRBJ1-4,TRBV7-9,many,CASSPGQGDEKLFF,TGTGCCAGCAGCCCCGGGCAGGGGGACGAAAAACTGTTTTTT
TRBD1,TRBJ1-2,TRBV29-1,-,CSVVSLGTGTSVSYGYTF,TGCAGCGTTGTTTCACTCGGGACAGGGACGTCAGTCTCCTATGGCTACACCTTC
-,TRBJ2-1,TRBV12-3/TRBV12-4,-,CASSPGTYSEQFF,TGTGCCAGCAGTCCCGGGACATATAGTGAGCAGTTCTTC
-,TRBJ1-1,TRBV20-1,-,CSALNQGSMNTEAFF,TGCAGTGCTCTAAATCAGGGGAGCATGAACACTGAAGCTTTCTTT
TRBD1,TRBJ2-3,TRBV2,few,CASRQTGVTDTQYF,TGTGCCAGCAGGCAGACAGGGGTCACAGATACGCAGTATTTT
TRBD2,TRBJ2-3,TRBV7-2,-,CASKTSGSTDTQYF,TGTGCCAGCAAGACTAGCGGGAGCACAGATACGCAGTATTTT
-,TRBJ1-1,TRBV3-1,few,CASSQGTGRANTEAFF,TGTGCCAGCAGCCAGGGCACGGGACGGGCGAACACTGAAGCTTTCTTT
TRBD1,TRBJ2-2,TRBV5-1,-,CASSLSQGVAGELFF,TGCGCCAGCAGCTTGTCACAGGGGGTCGCCGGGGAGCTGTTTTTT
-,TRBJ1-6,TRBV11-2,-,CASSPRDKWNSPLHF,TGTGCCAGCAGCCCCCGGGACAAATGGAATTCACCCCTCCACTTT
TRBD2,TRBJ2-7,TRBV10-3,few,CAITAGTSGTYEQYF,TGTGCCATCACCGCCGGGACTAGCGGGACCTACGAGCAGTACTTC
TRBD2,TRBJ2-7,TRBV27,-,CASTRRASGDEQYF,TGTGCCAGCACAAGGCGGGCTAGCGGCGACGAGCAGTACTTC
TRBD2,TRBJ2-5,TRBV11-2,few,CASRKAGGQQETQYF,TGTGCCAGCAGGAAAGCGGGAGGCCAACAAGAGACCCAGTACTTC
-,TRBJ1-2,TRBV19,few,CASSMGPGYYGYTF,TGTGCCAGTAGTATGGGGCCAGGCTACTATGGCTACACCTTC
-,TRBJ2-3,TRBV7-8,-,CASSPLVYGGTDTQYF,TGTGCCAGCAGCCCGCTTGTATACGGGGGCACAGATACGCAGTATTTT
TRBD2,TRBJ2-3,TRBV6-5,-,CASSSAGGRTDTQYF,TGTGCCAGCAGTTCTGCGGGGGGGCGGACAGATACGCAGTATTTT
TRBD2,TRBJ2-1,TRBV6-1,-,CASSPPGGRHNEQFF,TGTGCCAGCAGTCCACCGGGAGGTCGCCACAATGAGCAGTTCTTC
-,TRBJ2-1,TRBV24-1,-,CATSEQFF,TGTGCCACCAGTGAGCAGTTCTTC
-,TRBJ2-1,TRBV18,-,CASSTLRTDNEQFF,TGTGCCAGCTCAACGTTAAGGACAGACAATGAGCAGTTCTTC